This TCR beta chain is drawn from a study of blood T cell repertoires in COVID-19. Whole-study context: Both acute and convalescent COVID-19 samples were obtained from the United States, Italy and Spain. Sample material is recorded as cDNA or gDNA derived from T cells, B-cell-depleted T cells, or PBMCs.

In the source study's methods: Estimates of nucleated cell counts were drawn from the amplification of reference gene primers. Assay used: immunoSEQ multiplex PCR; TCRdb lists only in-frame clones, some missing. Clone size and the V and J calls come from that table; the DNA yielded D and trimming. The sample records roughly 50,000 clones, roughly 80% being singletons. This sequence was found in an elderly woman with acute or convalescent COVID-19. Sequencing used peripheral blood.

Written as DNA, the CDR3 is TGTGCCAGCAGCTCAAGACAGGGCAACACTGAAGCTTTCTTT. Its protein product is CASSSRQGNTEAFF. This chain joins TRBV5-8 and TRBJ1-1; 7 bases fit TRBD1. The germline V gene has CDR1 SGHTS and CDR2 YDEGEE. The CDR3 totals 14 residues. V shed 3 bases and J 2 bases; nucleotides not matched to a gene: 4.